One T cell receptor (beta chain) is described in this entry. Its antigen is still unknown. These data belong to a study of T cell responses to AZD1222 COVID-19 vaccine. Overall study findings and caveats: Dominant at 160-218 and 743-854, vaccine-associated CD4 TCRs also spanned spike. Nearly half of the spike-specific TCRs reportedly recognize variant regions that carry no mutations. At baseline, seropositivity was found in only six AZD1222 recipients.

The CDR3 sequence is 16 residues long. With 3 bases removed from V and 0 bases from J, the gap between germline ends came to 12 bases. The germline CDR1 and CDR2 sequences are MDHEN and SYDVKM. Sequenced by immunoSEQ multiplex PCR; TCRdb stores in-frame clones only, minus some. Of fewer than 110,000 clones in the sample, about nine tenths were seen once. This chain uses TRBV28 with TRBJ1-3; D gene uncertain. Here the sequenced sample was peripheral blood, taken on day 0 of AZD1222 vaccination. The sequence derives from an adult in good health. Here the CDR3 DNA reads TGTGCCAGCAGTTTTCGAGGACTGAACTCTGGAAACACCATATATTTT. Translated: CASSFRGLNSGNTIYF.